The 5 T cell receptor beta chains given below trace back to one sample, sequenced in a study of T cell repertoires in cytomegalovirus infection. TCRdb independently ran MiXCR on the reads; one entry per CDR3 protein. The table records about 400,000 distinct CDR3 sequences, 15% to 20% of them present only once. The sequenced sample consisted of PBMCs. The source is a human donor in good health (CMV status not recorded). Some clones in this sample may be carry-over from other donors' samples.

This clonotype was recorded a few times. The chain uses TRBV29-1 and TRBJ1-1; 8 nucleotides line up with TRBD1. CDR1 and CDR2 from the germline V gene are SQVTM and ANQGSEA. The CDR3 has 15 amino acids. V lost 8 bases, J lost 7 bases, and 18 bases stayed unmatched. This CDR3 is CSPRGLGTGRDEAFF. CDR3 in DNA: TGCAGCCCCCGGGGGCTGGGGACAGGAAGGGATGAAGCTTTCTTT.

As for this clonotype: At one end the junction does not follow the germline gene, possibly because of a read error. The chain joins TRBV5-3 to TRBJ2-1; TRBD2 might be the D (5 bases). TRBV5-3 is reported as an ORF; its role is uncertain. The CDR3 extends over 13 amino acids. The DNA of the CDR3 is TGTGCCAGCAGCTTGCTAGCCCCCCGGGAGCAGTTCTTC. It codes for CASSLLAPREQFF.

Many counts were recorded for this clonotype. The chain's CDR3 is CASSLYGRYSNQPQHF. The DNA of the CDR3 is TGTGCCAGCAGCTTATACGGACGGTATAGCAATCAGCCCCAGCATTTT. The genes are TRBV7-2 and TRBJ1-5; D ambiguous. The CDR3 runs 16 residues. With 2 bases removed from V and 0 bases from J, the gap between germline ends came to 11 bases. Germline CDR1 SGHTA, CDR2 FQGNSA. Full variable domain (outside the CDR3, taken from reference TRBV7-2 and TRBJ1-5): GAGVSQSPSNKVTEKGKDVELRCDPISGHTALYWYRQSLGQGLEFLIYFQGNSAPDKSGLPSDRFSAERTGGSVSTLTIQRTQQEDSAVYLCASSLYGRYSNQPQHFGDGTRLSIL.

This clonotype was seen many times. The chain couples TRBV2 to TRBJ2-1; the D gene is possibly TRBD2 (6 bases). Germline-derived CDR1 and CDR2 are SNHLY and FYNNEI. The germline V and J ends were trimmed by 7 bases and 0 bases, with 10 bases remaining between them. This CDR3 region has 14 residues. The CDR3 region is CASNGGSSYNEQFF. The CDR3 DNA follows: TGTGCCAGCAACGGGGGTAGCTCCTACAATGAGCAGTTCTTC.

This clonotype came up many times. The chain couples TRBV7-2 to TRBJ2-1; 8 bases agree with TRBD2. The CDR3 has 13 residues. Germline V lookup: CDR1 SGHTA, CDR2 FQGNSA. V was clipped by 1 base and J by 16 bases; unmatched bases: 9. The CDR3 region is CASSLGMEAGAFF. The CDR3 nucleotides read TGTGCCAGCAGCTTAGGAATGGAAGCGGGAGCTTTCTTC.